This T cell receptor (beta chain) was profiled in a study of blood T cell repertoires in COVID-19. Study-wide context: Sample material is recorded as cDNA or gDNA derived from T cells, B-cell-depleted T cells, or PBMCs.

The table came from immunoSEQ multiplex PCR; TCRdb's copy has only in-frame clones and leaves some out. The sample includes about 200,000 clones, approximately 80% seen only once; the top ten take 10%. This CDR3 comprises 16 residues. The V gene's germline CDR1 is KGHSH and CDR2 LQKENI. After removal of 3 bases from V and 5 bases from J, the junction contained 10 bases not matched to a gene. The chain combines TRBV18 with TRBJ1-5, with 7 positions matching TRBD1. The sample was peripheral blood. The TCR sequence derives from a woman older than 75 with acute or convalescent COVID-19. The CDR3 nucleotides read TGTGCCAGCTCACCCTCCGGGACAGAGCTGGATCAGCCCCAGCATTTT. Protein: CASSPSGTELDQPQHF.